This T cell receptor (beta chain) was observed in a study of T cell repertoires in cytomegalovirus infection. Study-level information: Matching HLA type, along with CMV infection, was indicated by public TCR beta signatures.

General observations from the study: Frequencies of public TCR beta families were cumulated, and this identified carriers of CMV plus the relevant HLA.

Using its own MiXCR run on the reads, TCRdb lists one record per CDR3 protein. Of approximately 320,000 distinct CDR3 sequences detected, 9% to 9.5% appear once; the ten largest clones hold about 3.9%. A note on this clonotype: What it recognizes is unknown.

In germline, CDR1 is LGHNA, CDR2 YNFKEQ. Deletions cut 0 bases from V and 8 bases from J, with 13 bases between. The CDR3 loop spans 15 amino acids. This clonotype was obtained from a human donor in good health (CMV status not recorded). Some clones in this sample may be carry-over from other donors' samples. Sequenced sample: PBMCs. The gene calls are TRBV4-2 and TRBJ2-2; perhaps TRBD2 as D (6 bases). The CDR3 nucleotides read TGTGCCAGCAGCCAAGATCGACTAGTGGAAGGGGAGCTGTTTTTT. This encodes CASSQDRLVEGELFF.